A single sample gave rise to the 28 T cell receptor beta chains below, sequenced in a study of T cell responses to AZD1222 COVID-19 vaccine (TCRdb year 2021). The time point label of this sample denotes: about 28 days (+/-7) after the second vaccine dose. Library preparation was by the immunoSEQ multiplex PCR assay. Not all clones reach the TCRdb copy of this immuneACCESS table, which keeps in-frame sequences only. Checked studies attribute under half of the gap to unresolved V genes and leave the rest unexplained. In all, the sample holds roughly 70,000 clones, and over 70% of those were seen once. More than 13% of the sample rests with the top ten. The sequenced sample was peripheral blood, obtained 28 days after the second AZD1222 dose. These receptors originate from an adult who received the AZD1222 COVID-19 vaccine.

This rearrangement joins TRBV7-2 to TRBJ1-3; D possibly corresponds to TRBD1 (6 bases). Germline V CDR1 and CDR2: SGHTA, FQGNSA. This CDR3 region has 16 residues. Trimming took off 4 bases at V and 0 bases at J, with 13 bases between the two ends. In DNA, the CDR3 is TGTGCCAGCAGCTCAGGACAGATACTCTCTGGAAACACCATATATTTT. Residues: CASSSGQILSGNTIYF.

V usage is TRBV7-2 and J usage is TRBJ2-2; TRBD1 agrees at 8 bases. The CDR3 has 15 residues. Per the germline V gene, CDR1 is SGHTA and CDR2 is FQGNSA. V lost 5 bases to trimming and J lost 5 bases; unmatched junction nucleotides: 7. CDR3 region: CASSQGQGKTGELFF. The CDR3 coding sequence is TGTGCCAGCAGCCAAGGACAGGGAAAGACCGGGGAGCTGTTTTTT.

V gene TRBV6-1 combines with J gene TRBJ1-5; D is ambiguous. Germline V gene data show CDR1 as MNHNS and CDR2 as SASEGT. The CDR3 is made up of 14 amino acids. Trimming removed 2 bases at V and 4 bases at J, with 9 bases between. This CDR3 is CASSEWADNQPQHF. CDR3 DNA: TGTGCCAGCAGTGAATGGGCCGATAATCAGCCCCAGCATTTT.

The rearrangement joins TRBV24-1 to TRBJ1-5; D gene uncertain. Germline lookup yields CDR1 KGHDR and CDR2 SFDVKD. Deletions cut 11 bases from V and 5 bases from J, with 21 bases between. The CDR3 loop spans 15 amino acids. CDR3 DNA: TGTGCCAATCCCGAGGGCCCCCAAGTAGATCAGCCCCAGCATTTT. This gives the protein CANPEGPQVDQPQHF.

This chain joins TRBV19 and TRBJ1-4, with D unclear. The V gene's germline CDR1 is LNHDA and CDR2 SQIVND (reference sequence). CDR3 size: 13 residues. V was shortened by 10 bases and J by 0 bases, with 9 bases between the two germline ends. The CDR3 DNA follows: TGTGCCACCGAGACACCAACTAATGAAAAACTGTTTTTT. Its translation: CATETPTNEKLFF.

The chain couples TRBV14 to TRBJ2-7; 9 bases fit TRBD1. Germline V gives CDR1 SGHDN, CDR2 FVKESK. Trimming cost V 7 bases and J 2 bases; bases outside gene matches: 6. The CDR3 has 14 residues. DNA for the CDR3: TGTGCCAGCAACACCGGACAGGGGCCCTACGAGCAGTACTTC. Amino acid sequence: CASNTGQGPYEQYF.

The chain has TRBV4-3 and TRBJ2-7, with D hard to call. Trimming pared 0 bases from V and 5 bases from J, leaving 11 bases between. The germline V gene encodes CDR1 LGHNA and CDR2 YSLEER. The CDR3 has 14 amino acids. The CDR3 DNA reads TGCGCCAGCAGCCAAGAGTTCTGGTTCGACGAGCAGTACTTC. Its protein product is CASSQEFWFDEQYF.

This chain connects TRBV5-1 to TRBJ2-3; TRBD2 matches at 11 bases. The CDR3 extends over 20 amino acids. The V gene's germline CDR1 is SGHRS and CDR2 YFSETQ. V gave up 0 bases and J gave up 4 bases; unmatched junction bases: 16. The CDR3 spells CASSLEGGLAASRRADTQYF. Written as DNA, the CDR3 is TGCGCCAGCAGCTTGGAAGGGGGACTAGCGGCCTCGAGGAGGGCAGATACGCAGTATTTT.

This clone was counted once. A junction boundary mismatches the germline segment, possibly from a read error. The chain is built from TRBV28 and TRBJ2-7; D remains ambiguous. The CDR3 runs 8 residues. Germline CDR1 is MDHEN and CDR2 is SYDVKM. The DNA for the CDR3 is TGTGCCAGCCGGGCCCTAGACTTC. Protein: CASRALDF.

The genes are TRBV5-8 and TRBJ1-4; D is unresolved. CDR3 length: 15 amino acids. Germline assignment: CDR1 SGHTS and CDR2 YDEGEE. V was shortened by 2 bases and J by 5 bases, with 13 bases between the two germline ends. CDR3 DNA: TGTGCCAGCAGCTTAGAAGACTCAGCGAATGAAAAACTGTTTTTT. It translates to CASSLEDSANEKLFF.

The chain links TRBV18 to TRBJ1-2; 7 nucleotides line up with TRBD1. V gave up 3 bases and J gave up 2 bases; unmatched junction bases: 3. In germline, CDR1 is KGHSH, CDR2 LQKENI. This CDR3 comprises 14 residues. The CDR3 spells CASSPGQTNYGYTF. Here the CDR3 DNA reads TGTGCCAGCTCACCGGGACAGACGAACTATGGCTACACCTTC.

The genes are TRBV19 and TRBJ1-1, with 8 bases fitting TRBD1. The germline gives CDR1 LNHDA, CDR2 SQIVND (reference sequence). The length of the CDR3 is 13 residues. With V trimmed by 8 bases and J by 10 bases, 12 bases remained unmatched. The CDR3 nucleotides are TGTGCCAGTTACACTGCAGGGGGCCGAGGAGCTTTCTTT. This codes for CASYTAGGRGAFF.

V and J are TRBV15 and TRBJ1-4, with 7 bases lining up with TRBD1. This CDR3 is 15 amino acids long. Germline loops: CDR1 LNHNV, CDR2 YYDKDF (reference sequence). V shed 0 bases and J 3 bases; nucleotides not matched to a gene: 1. The CDR3, as DNA: TGTGCCACCAGCAGAGATCAGGGGGCTAATGAAAAACTGTTTTTT. Its protein product is CATSRDQGANEKLFF.

This clone was recorded once. This chain connects TRBV9 to TRBJ1-1, with D possibly being TRBD1 (5 bases). The CDR3 sequence is 15 residues long. V dropped 3 bases and J dropped 3 bases, with 15 bases sitting between them. Germline values: CDR1 SGDLS, CDR2 YYNGEE. In DNA form, the CDR3 reads TGTGCCAGCAGCGCCGGGGCAGGGAGCCACACTGAAGCTTTCTTT. Translation: CASSAGAGSHTEAFF.

The rearrangement links TRBV19 to TRBJ1-2; 7 bases line up with TRBD1. The trim removed 6 bases at V and 5 bases at J, leaving 9 bases unmatched. The CDR3 loop spans 14 amino acids. The germline V gene has CDR1 LNHDA and CDR2 SQIVND (reference sequence). The CDR3 sequence is CASSGQVRWYGYTF. The CDR3 DNA reads TGTGCCAGTAGCGGACAGGTCCGATGGTATGGCTACACCTTC.

This clone was picked up a small number of times. J is TRBJ2-7 and V is TRBV29-1; TRBD1 might be the D (6 bases). The CDR3 contains 13 residues. The germline V gene encodes CDR1 SQVTM and CDR2 ANQGSEA. The V end was cut by 1 base, the J end by 3 bases, with 10 bases between. CDR3 residues: CSVEGDNRYEQYF. The CDR3 region has the DNA TGCAGCGTTGAAGGGGACAACCGCTACGAGCAGTACTTC.

This chain connects TRBV7-3 to TRBJ1-1; 8 bases fit TRBD1. Germline V lookup: CDR1 SGHTA, CDR2 FQGTGA. The CDR3 runs to 14 residues. With 6 bases clipped from V and 1 base from J, the junction kept 4 bases outside the gene matches. CDR3 residues: CASRPGGWNTEAFF. CDR3 in DNA: TGTGCCAGCAGACCAGGGGGCTGGAACACTGAAGCTTTCTTT.

The chain combines TRBV11-2 with TRBJ1-2; the D is unclear. Trimming cost V 5 bases and J 2 bases, with 9 bases left between them. The CDR3 runs 13 residues. Germline CDR1 reads SGHAT; CDR2 reads FQNNGV. The CDR3 spells CASSPQSNYGYTF. The CDR3 nucleotides are TGTGCCAGCAGCCCACAGTCAAACTATGGCTACACCTTC.

There are a few counts of this clone. The rearrangement joins TRBV7-6 to TRBJ2-5; D not certain. Trimming removed 3 bases at V and 1 base at J, with 15 bases between. There are 16 residues in the CDR3. Per the germline V gene, CDR1 is SGHVS and CDR2 is FNYEAQ. The CDR3 region is CASSLGNRNLQETQYF. CDR3 DNA: TGTGCCAGCAGCTTGGGTAACCGAAACCTCCAAGAGACCCAGTACTTC.

The chain links TRBV7-9 to TRBJ2-5, with a tentative D call TRBD1 (5 bases). Deletions cut 11 bases from V and 2 bases from J, with 21 bases between. CDR3 size: 15 residues. Per the germline V gene, CDR1 is SEHNR and CDR2 is FQNEAQ (reference sequence). As DNA, the CDR3 is TGTGCCTATAAGACCCGGCAGGACATTCAAGAGACCCAGTACTTC. Protein: CAYKTRQDIQETQYF.

The V and J genes are TRBV5-4 and TRBJ2-2, with D tentatively TRBD2 (7 bases). This CDR3 has 15 residues. V dropped 0 bases and J dropped 7 bases, with 13 bases sitting between them. Germline lookup yields CDR1 SGHNT and CDR2 YYREEE (reference sequence). The CDR3 bases are TGTGCCAGCAGCTTGGAAGGGGGGGCCGGCGGGGAGCTGTTTTTT. Its translation is CASSLEGGAGGELFF.

There are a few counts of this clone. DNA for the CDR3: TGTGCCAGCACCTGGAGCAGGGGGCGACGAAATTCACCCCTCCACTTT. It yields the protein CASTWSRGRRNSPLHF. The chain joins TRBV2 to TRBJ1-6, with 8 bases matching TRBD1. Germline V gene lookup returns CDR1 SNHLY and CDR2 FYNNEI. The CDR3 runs 16 residues. The junction had 12 bases not matched to a gene; V was cut back by 7 bases and J by 7 bases.

The V gene is TRBV28, the J gene TRBJ1-5; possible D gene TRBD1, 6 bases. V gave up 6 bases and J gave up 7 bases, with 19 bases separating them. CDR3 length: 15 residues. In germline, CDR1 is MDHEN, CDR2 SYDVKM. For the CDR3, the DNA is TGTGCCAGCAGACCGGGACACCGGGAGGTCCAGCCCCAGCATTTT. It specifies CASRPGHREVQPQHF.

This chain joins TRBV7-2 and TRBJ2-3, with TRBD2 identical over 9 bases. With 2 bases clipped from V and 2 bases from J, the junction kept 5 bases outside the gene matches. Germline V gene sequence: CDR1 SGHTA, CDR2 FQGNSA. The CDR3 has 16 amino acids. CDR3 sequence: CASSLSRGGATDTQYF. CDR3 DNA: TGTGCCAGCAGCTTATCGCGCGGGGGGGCCACAGATACGCAGTATTTT.

The chain uses TRBV6-1 and TRBJ1-4; possible D gene TRBD1, 5 bases. Germline values: CDR1 MNHNS, CDR2 SASEGT. The CDR3 has 16 residues. Between the trimmed V and J ends, which lost 3 bases and 7 bases, there was a span of 18 bases. CDR3 sequence: CASSDVGRTRGEKLFF. The CDR3 bases are TGTGCCAGCAGTGATGTGGGGCGAACGAGGGGTGAAAAACTGTTTTTT.

V is TRBV7-9 and J is TRBJ2-3, with D possibly being TRBD2 (6 bases). V was trimmed by 5 bases and J by 2 bases, leaving 14 bases between them. The CDR3 is 15 residues long. CDR1 SEHNR and CDR2 FQNEAQ come from the germline V gene (reference sequence). CDR3 sequence reads: CASSAGLMYTDTQYF. Here the CDR3 DNA reads TGTGCCAGCAGCGCGGGACTTATGTACACAGATACGCAGTATTTT.

CDR3 in DNA: TGCGCCAGCAGGGACCCCCTTCTACTGGACAGGGATAGATCACCCCTCCACTTT. Translation: CASRDPLLLDRDRSPLHF. V is TRBV10-2 and J is TRBJ1-6, with 8 bases lining up with TRBD1. The CDR3 spans 18 residues. With V trimmed by 6 bases and J by 10 bases, 20 bases remained unmatched. Germline V gene lookup returns CDR1 WSHSY and CDR2 SAAADI.

This chain links TRBV30 with TRBJ1-3; D is undetermined. This CDR3 is 15 amino acids long. With 0 bases removed from V and 10 bases from J, the gap between germline ends came to 19 bases. From germline, CDR1 is GTSNPN and CDR2 SVGIG (reference sequence). The CDR3 region is CAWSVLSGPTRTIYF. The CDR3 DNA reads as TGTGCCTGGAGTGTTCTATCGGGCCCCACGCGGACCATATATTTT.